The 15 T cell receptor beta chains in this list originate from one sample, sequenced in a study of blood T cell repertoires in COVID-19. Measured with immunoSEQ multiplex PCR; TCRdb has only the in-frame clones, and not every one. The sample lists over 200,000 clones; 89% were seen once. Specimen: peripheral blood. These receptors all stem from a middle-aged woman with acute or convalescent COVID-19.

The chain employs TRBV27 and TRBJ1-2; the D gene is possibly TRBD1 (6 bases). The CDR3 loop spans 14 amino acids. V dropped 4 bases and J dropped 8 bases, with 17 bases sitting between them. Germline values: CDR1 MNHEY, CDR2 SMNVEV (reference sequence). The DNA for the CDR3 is TGTGCCAGCAGTTGGGGGAGGGGGAGCTACGGCTACACCTTC. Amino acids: CASSWGRGSYGYTF.

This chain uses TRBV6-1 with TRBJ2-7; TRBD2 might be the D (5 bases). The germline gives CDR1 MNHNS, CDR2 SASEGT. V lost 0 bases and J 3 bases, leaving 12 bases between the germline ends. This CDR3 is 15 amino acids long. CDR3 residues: CASSEATGRYYEQYV. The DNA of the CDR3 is TGTGCCAGCAGTGAAGCGACGGGGAGATACTACGAGCAGTACGTC.

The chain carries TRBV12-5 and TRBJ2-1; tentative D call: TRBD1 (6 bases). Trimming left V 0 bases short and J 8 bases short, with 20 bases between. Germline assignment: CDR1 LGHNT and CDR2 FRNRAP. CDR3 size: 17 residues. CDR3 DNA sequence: TGTGCTAGTGGTTTGGTGATACTAGGGACACCCGGGGATGAGCAGTTCTTC. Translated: CASGLVILGTPGDEQFF.

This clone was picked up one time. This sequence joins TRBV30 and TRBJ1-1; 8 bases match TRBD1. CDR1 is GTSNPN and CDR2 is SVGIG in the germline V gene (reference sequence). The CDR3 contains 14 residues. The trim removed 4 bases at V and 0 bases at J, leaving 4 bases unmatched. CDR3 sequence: CAWKAQGVNTEAFF. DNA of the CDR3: TGTGCCTGGAAAGCACAGGGGGTGAACACTGAAGCTTTCTTT.

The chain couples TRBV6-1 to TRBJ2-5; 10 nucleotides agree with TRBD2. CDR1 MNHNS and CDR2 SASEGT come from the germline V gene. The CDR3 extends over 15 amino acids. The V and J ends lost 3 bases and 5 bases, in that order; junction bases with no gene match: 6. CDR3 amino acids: CASSEQAGGLETQYF. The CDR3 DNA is TGTGCCAGCAGTGAGCAAGCGGGGGGGCTCGAGACCCAGTACTTC.

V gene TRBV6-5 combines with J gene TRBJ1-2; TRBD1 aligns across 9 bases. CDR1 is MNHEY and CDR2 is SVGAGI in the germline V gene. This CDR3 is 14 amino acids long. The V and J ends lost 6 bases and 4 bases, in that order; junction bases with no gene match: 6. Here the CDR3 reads CASRSRQGVYGYTF. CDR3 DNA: TGTGCCAGCAGGTCGAGACAGGGGGTCTATGGCTACACCTTC.

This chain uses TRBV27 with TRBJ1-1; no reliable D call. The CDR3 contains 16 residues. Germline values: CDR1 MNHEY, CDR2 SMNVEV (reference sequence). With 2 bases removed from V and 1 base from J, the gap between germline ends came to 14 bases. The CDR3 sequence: CASSLNSGRGNTEAFF. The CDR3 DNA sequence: TGTGCCAGCAGTTTAAATTCTGGGCGGGGGAACACTGAAGCTTTCTTT.

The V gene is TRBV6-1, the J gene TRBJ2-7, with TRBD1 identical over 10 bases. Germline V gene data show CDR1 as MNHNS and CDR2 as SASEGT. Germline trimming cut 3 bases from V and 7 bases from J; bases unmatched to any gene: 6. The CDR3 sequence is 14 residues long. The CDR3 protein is CASSERRTGGEQYV. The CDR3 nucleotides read TGTGCCAGCAGTGAGCGCCGGACAGGGGGAGAGCAGTACGTC.

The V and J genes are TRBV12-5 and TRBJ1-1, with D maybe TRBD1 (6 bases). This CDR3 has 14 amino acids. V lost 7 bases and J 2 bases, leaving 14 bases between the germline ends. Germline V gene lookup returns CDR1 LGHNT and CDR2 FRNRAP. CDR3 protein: CASAIPQGNTEAFF. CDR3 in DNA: TGTGCTAGTGCCATACCACAGGGAAACACTGAAGCTTTCTTT.

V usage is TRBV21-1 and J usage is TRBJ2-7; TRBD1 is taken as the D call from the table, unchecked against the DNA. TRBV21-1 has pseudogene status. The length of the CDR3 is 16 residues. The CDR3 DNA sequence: TGTGCCAGCAGCTCAGGACAGGGTTTATCCCCCTACGAGCAGTACGTC. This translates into CASSSGQGLSPYEQYV.

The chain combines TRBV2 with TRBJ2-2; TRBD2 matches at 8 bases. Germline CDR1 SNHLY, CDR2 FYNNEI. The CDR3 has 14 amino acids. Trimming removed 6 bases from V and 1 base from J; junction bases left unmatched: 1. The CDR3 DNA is TGTGCCAGCAGACGGGGGGGGAACACCGGGGAGCTGTTTTTT. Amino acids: CASRRGGNTGELFF.

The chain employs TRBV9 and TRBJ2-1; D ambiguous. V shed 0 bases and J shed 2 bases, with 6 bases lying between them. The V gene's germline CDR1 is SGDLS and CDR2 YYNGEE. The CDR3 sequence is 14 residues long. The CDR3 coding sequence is TGTGCCAGCAGCGTAGGGGCTACCTACAATGAGCAGTTCTTC. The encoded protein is CASSVGATYNEQFF.

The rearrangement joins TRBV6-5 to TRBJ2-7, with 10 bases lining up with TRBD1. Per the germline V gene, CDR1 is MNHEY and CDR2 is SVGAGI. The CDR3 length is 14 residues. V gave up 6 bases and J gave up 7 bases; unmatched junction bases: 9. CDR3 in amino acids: CASSPGTGAREQYV. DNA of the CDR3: TGTGCCAGCAGCCCCGGGACAGGGGCCAGAGAGCAGTACGTC.

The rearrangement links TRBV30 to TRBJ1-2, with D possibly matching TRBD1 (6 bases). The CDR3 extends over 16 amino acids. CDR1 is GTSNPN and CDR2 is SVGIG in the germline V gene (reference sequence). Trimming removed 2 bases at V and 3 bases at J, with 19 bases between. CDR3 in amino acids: CAWSSKGTYLYYGYTF. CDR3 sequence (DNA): TGTGCCTGGAGTTCAAAGGGGACATATCTATACTATGGCTACACCTTC.

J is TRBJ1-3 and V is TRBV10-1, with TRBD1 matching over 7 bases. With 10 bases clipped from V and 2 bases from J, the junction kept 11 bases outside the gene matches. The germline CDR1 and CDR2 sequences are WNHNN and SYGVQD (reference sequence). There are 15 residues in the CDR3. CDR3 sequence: CATSIDRDPGNTIYF. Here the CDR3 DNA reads TGCGCCACTTCGATTGACAGGGACCCTGGAAACACCATATATTTT.